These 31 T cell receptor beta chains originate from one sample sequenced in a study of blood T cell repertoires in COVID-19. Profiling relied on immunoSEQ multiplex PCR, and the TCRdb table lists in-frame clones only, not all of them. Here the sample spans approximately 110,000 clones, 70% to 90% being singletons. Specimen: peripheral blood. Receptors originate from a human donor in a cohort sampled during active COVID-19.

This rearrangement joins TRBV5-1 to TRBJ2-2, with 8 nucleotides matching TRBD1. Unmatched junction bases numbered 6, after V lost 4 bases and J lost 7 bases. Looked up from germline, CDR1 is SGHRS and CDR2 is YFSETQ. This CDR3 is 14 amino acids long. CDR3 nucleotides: TGCGCCAGCAGCCCGGACAGGGCGAGCGGGGAGCTGTTTTTT. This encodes CASSPDRASGELFF.

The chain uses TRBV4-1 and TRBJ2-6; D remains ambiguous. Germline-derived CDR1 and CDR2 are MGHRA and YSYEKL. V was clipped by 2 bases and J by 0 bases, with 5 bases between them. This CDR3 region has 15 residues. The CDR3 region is CASSQFSSGANVLTF. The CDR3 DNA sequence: TGCGCCAGCAGCCAATTCAGCTCTGGGGCCAACGTCCTGACTTTC.

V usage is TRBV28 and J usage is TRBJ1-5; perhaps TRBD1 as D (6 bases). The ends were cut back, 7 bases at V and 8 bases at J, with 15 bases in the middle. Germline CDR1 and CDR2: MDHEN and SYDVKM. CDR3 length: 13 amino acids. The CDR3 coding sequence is TGTGCCAGCATGAGCGGGGGGCGGGAGCCCCAGCATTTT. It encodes CASMSGGREPQHF.

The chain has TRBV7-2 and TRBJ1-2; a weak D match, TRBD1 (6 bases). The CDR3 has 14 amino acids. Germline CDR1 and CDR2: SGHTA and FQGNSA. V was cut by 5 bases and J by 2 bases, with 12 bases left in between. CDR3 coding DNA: TGTGCCAGCAGCACAGGTACAGGGAACTATGGCTACACCTTC. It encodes CASSTGTGNYGYTF. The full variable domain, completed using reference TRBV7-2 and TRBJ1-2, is GAGVSQSPSNKVTEKGKDVELRCDPISGHTALYWYRQSLGQGLEFLIYFQGNSAPDKSGLPSDRFSAERTGGSVSTLTIQRTQQEDSAVYLCASSTGTGNYGYTFGSGTRLTVV.

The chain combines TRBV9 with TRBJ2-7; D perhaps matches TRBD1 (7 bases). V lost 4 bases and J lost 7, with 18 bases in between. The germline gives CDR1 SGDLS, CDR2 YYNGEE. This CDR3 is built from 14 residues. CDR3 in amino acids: CASSPRGLRGEQYF. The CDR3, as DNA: TGTGCCAGCAGCCCCAGGGGACTCAGGGGGGAGCAGTACTTC. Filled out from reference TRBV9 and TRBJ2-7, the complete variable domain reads DSGVTQTPKHLITATGQRVTLRCSPRSGDLSVYWYQQSLDQGLQFLIQYYNGEERAKGNILERFSAQQFPDLHSELNLSSLELGDSALYFCASSPRGLRGEQYFGPGTRLTVT.

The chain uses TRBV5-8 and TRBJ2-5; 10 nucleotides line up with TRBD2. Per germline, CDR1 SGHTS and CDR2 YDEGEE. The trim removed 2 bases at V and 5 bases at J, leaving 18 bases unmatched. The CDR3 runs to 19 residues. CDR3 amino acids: CASSFLLAGAWQRWETQYF. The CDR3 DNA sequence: TGTGCCAGCAGCTTCCTCCTAGCGGGGGCCTGGCAACGTTGGGAGACCCAGTACTTC.

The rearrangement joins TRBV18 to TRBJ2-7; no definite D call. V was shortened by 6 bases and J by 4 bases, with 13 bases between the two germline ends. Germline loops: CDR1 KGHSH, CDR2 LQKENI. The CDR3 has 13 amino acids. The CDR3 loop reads CASSHADKYEQYF. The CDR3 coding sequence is TGTGCCAGCTCCCACGCGGATAAATACGAGCAGTACTTC.

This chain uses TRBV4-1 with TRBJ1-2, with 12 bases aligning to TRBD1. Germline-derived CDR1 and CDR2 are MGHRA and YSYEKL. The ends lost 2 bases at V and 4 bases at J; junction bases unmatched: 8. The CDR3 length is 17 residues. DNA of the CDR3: TGCGCCAGCAGCCAACCCGGGACAGGGGGCCTCGGCTATGGCTACACCTTC. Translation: CASSQPGTGGLGYGYTF.

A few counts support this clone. Here the CDR3 reads CASSLTGANEKLFF. The CDR3 region has the DNA TGTGCCAGCAGCTTGACGGGTGCTAATGAAAAACTGTTTTTT. The chain has TRBV11-2 and TRBJ1-4; unclear D gene. The CDR3 runs 14 residues. From germline, CDR1 is SGHAT and CDR2 FQNNGV. V lost 3 bases, J lost 3 bases, and 8 bases lay in between.

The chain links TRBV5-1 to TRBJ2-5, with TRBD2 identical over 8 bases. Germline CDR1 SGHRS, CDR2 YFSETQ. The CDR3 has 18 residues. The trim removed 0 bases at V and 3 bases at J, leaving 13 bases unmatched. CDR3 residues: CASSLALLLRGAEETQYF. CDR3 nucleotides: TGCGCCAGCAGCTTGGCCCTACTCTTGCGGGGGGCCGAAGAGACCCAGTACTTC.

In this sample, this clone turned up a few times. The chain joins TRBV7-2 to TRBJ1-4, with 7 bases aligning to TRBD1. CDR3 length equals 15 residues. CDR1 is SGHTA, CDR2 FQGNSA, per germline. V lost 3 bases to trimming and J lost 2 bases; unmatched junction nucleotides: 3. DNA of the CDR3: TGTGCCAGCAGCTTGTCGACAGGGACTAATGAAAAACTGTTTTTT. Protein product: CASSLSTGTNEKLFF.

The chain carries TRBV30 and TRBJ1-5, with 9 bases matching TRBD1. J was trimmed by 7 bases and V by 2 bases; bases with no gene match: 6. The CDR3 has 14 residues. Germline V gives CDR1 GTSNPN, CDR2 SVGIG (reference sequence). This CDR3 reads CAWSIRTGDQPQHF. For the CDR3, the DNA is TGTGCCTGGAGTATCAGGACAGGGGACCAGCCCCAGCATTTT.

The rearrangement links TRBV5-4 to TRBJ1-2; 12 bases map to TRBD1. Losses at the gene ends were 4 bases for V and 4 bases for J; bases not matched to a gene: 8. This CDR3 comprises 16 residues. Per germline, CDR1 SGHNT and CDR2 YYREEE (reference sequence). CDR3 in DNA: TGTGCCAGCAGCCCGGCGGGACAGGGGGCGCGCTATGGCTACACCTTC. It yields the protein CASSPAGQGARYGYTF.

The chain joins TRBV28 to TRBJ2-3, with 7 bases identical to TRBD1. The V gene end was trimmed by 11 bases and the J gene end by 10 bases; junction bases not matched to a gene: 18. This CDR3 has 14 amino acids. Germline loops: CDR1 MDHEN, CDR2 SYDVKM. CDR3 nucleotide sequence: TGTGCCCTCCGCGAGGGACAGCCCGATTTCCCGCAGTATTTT. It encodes CALREGQPDFPQYF. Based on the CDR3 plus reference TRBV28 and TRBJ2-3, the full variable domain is DVKVTQSSRYLVKRTGEKVFLECVQDMDHENMFWYRQDPGLGLRLIYFSYDVKMKEKGDIPEGYSVSREKKERFSLILESASTNQTSMYLCALREGQPDFPQYFGPGTRLTVL.

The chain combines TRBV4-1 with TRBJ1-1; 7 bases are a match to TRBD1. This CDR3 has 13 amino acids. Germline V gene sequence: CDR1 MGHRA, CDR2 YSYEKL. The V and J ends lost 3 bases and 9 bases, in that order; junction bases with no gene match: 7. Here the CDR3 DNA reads TGCGCCAGCAGCCATGGAGGGACAGAGAAAGCTTTCTTT. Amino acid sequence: CASSHGGTEKAFF.

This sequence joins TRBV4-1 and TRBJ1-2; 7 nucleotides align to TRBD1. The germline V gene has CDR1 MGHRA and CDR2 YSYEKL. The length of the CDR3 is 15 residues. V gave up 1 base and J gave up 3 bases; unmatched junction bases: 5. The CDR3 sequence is CASSQVARGDYGYTF. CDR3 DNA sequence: TGCGCCAGCAGCCAAGTCGCCAGGGGGGACTATGGCTACACCTTC.

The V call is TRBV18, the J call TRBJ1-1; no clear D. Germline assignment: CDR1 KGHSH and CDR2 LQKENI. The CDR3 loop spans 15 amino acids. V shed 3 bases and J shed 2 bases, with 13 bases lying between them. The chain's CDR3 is CASSPGLEGNTEAFF. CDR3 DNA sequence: TGTGCCAGCTCACCGGGTCTTGAGGGAAACACTGAAGCTTTCTTT.

The CDR3 loop is CASSAGQGDTIYF. The CDR3 DNA reads as TGCGCCAGCAGCGCCGGTCAAGGGGACACCATATATTTT. The V gene is TRBV5-1, the J gene TRBJ1-3; weak D call: TRBD1 (5 bases). The CDR3 is 13 residues long. Trimming took off 4 bases at V and 8 bases at J, with 13 bases between the two ends. Per germline, CDR1 SGHRS and CDR2 YFSETQ.

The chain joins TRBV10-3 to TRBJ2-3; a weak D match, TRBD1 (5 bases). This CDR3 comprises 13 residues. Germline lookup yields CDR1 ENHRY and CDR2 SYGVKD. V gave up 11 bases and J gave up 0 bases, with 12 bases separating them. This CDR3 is CAVQTASTDTQYF. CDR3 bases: TGTGCCGTGCAGACAGCTAGCACAGATACGCAGTATTTT.

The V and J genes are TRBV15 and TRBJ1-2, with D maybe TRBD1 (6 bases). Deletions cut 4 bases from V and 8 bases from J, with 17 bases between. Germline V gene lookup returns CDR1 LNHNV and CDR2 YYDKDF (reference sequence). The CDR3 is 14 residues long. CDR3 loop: CATSILGAPRGYTF. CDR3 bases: TGTGCCACCAGCATCCTGGGGGCACCAAGGGGCTACACCTTC.

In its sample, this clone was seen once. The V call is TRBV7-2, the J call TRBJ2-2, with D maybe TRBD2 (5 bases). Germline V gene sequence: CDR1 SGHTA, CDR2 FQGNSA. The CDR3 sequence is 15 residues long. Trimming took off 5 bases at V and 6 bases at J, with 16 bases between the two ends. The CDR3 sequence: CASSPPPSSAGELFF. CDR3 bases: TGTGCCAGCAGCCCCCCGCCTAGTAGCGCCGGGGAGCTGTTTTTT. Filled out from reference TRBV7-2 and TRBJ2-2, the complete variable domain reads GAGVSQSPSNKVTEKGKDVELRCDPISGHTALYWYRQSLGQGLEFLIYFQGNSAPDKSGLPSDRFSAERTGGSVSTLTIQRTQQEDSAVYLCASSPPPSSAGELFFGEGSRLTVL.

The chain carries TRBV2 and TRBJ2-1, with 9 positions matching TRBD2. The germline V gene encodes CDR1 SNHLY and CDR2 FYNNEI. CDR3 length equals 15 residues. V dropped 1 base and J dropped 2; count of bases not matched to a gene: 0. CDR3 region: CASSEEREAYNEQFF. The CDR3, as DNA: TGTGCCAGCAGTGAAGAGCGGGAGGCCTACAATGAGCAGTTCTTC.

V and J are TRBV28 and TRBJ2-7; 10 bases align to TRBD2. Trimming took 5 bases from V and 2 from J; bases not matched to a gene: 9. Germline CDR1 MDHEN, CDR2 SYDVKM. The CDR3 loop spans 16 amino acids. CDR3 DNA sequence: TGTGCCAGCAGTCCTACTAGCGGGACAGGAGCCTACGAGCAGTACTTC. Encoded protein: CASSPTSGTGAYEQYF.

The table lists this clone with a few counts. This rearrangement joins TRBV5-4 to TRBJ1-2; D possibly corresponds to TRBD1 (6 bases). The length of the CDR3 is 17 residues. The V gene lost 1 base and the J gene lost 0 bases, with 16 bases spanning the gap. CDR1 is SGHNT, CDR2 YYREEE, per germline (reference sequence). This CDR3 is CASSLSEGQTANYGYTF. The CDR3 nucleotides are TGTGCCAGCAGCTTGTCCGAAGGACAGACAGCTAACTATGGCTACACCTTC.

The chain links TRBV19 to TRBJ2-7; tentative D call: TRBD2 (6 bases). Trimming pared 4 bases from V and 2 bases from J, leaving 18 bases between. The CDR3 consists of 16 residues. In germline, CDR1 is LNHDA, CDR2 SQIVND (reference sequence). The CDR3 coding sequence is TGTGCCAGTAGTACCTCAACTGGGGGGAGACCCTACGAGCAGTACTTC. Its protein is CASSTSTGGRPYEQYF.

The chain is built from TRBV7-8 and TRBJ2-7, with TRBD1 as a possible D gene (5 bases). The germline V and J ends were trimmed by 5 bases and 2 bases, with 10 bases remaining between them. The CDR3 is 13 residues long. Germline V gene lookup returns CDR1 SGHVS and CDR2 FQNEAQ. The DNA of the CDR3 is TGTGCCAGCAGCCCCCTAGGGGCCTACGAGCAGTACTTC. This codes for CASSPLGAYEQYF.

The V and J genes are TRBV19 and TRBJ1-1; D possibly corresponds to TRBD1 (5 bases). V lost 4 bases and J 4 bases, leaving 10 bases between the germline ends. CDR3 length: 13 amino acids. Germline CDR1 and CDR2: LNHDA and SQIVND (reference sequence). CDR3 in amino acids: CASSSIGGTEAFF. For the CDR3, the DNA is TGTGCCAGTAGTAGTATCGGGGGCACTGAAGCTTTCTTT.

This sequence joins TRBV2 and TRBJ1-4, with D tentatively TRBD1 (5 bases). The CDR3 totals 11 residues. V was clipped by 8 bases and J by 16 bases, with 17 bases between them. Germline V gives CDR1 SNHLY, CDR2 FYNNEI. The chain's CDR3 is CASGQDSQAFF. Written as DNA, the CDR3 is TGTGCCAGCGGCCAAGACAGCCAGGCGTTTTTT.

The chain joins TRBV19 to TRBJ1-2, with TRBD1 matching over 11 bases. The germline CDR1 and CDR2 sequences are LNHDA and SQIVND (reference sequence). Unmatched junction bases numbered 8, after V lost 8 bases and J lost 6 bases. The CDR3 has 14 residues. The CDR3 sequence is CASHLDRGPDGYTF. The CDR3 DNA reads TGTGCCAGTCATCTGGACAGGGGGCCCGATGGCTACACCTTC.

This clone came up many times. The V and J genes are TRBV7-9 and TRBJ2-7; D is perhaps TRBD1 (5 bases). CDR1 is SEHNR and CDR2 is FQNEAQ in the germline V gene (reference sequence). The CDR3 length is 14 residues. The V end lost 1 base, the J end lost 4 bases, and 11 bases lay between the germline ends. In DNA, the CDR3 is TGTGCCAGCAGCTTAGGGGGCAGGGCGTACGAGCAGTACTTC. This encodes CASSLGGRAYEQYF.

CDR3 region: CASSSSSNQPQHF. The DNA of the CDR3 is TGTGCCAGCAGTTCCTCTAGTAATCAGCCCCAGCATTTT. V is TRBV28 and J is TRBJ1-5; D unclear. Germline V lookup: CDR1 MDHEN, CDR2 SYDVKM. The CDR3 loop spans 13 amino acids. Trimming removed 4 bases from V and 4 bases from J, with 8 bases in between.